The clone carrying this TCR beta chain was observed a few times. The antigen remains undetermined. There are 16 residues in the CDR3. Losses at the gene ends were 2 bases for V and 7 bases for J; bases not matched to a gene: 12. Germline V gives CDR1 SGDLS, CDR2 YYNGEE. The sample comes from a study of beta chain features in type 1 diabetes. Study findings and constraints: Compared to healthy donors, patients appeared to have naive, central memory and Treg TCRB repertoires that were more alike. All four CD4+ subsets of Type 1 diabetes patients contained TCRB CDR3s that were moderately but significantly shorter.

The entirety of the isolated RNA underwent reverse transcription, so expressed TCRB transcripts were sequenced. Some clones are missing from TCRdb's copy, which holds only in-frame ones; the method was immunoSEQ multiplex PCR. The table has a few hundred thousand clones, about 12% seen once. The sequenced sample was naive CD4+ T cells from blood. The origin of this receptor is a woman aged 18-30 years with type 1 diabetes. V gene TRBV9 combines with J gene TRBJ2-3; TRBD2 aligns across 8 bases. The CDR3, as DNA: TGTGCCAGCAGCGTGGGAGGCGGGACTAGATCCCATACGCAGTATTTT. Translating it yields CASSVGGGTRSHTQYF.